The 27 T cell receptor beta chains in this list originate from one sample, sequenced in a study of T-cell reconstitution after alpha-beta-depleted transplantation in children. A TCRbeta library incorporating unique molecular identifiers was prepared. TCRdb re-derived calls from the PCR reads in MiXCR, one entry per CDR3 protein. The sample shows roughly 220,000 distinct CDR3 sequences, around 9.2% of them seen only once. Material: PBMCs, mostly from graft donor cells, obtained 360 days after TCRalphabeta/CD19-depleted stem cell transplant. Receptor source: a male patient aged 2 to 9 who had a stem cell transplant for acute myeloid leukemia, so the T cells may come from the graft donor.

V usage is TRBV7-2 and J usage is TRBJ2-7; tentative D call: TRBD1 (6 bases). Between the trimmed V and J ends, which lost 4 bases and 5 bases, there was a span of 15 bases. The CDR3 has 14 residues. Germline CDR1 and CDR2: SGHTA and FQGNSA. In DNA, the CDR3 is TGTGCCAGCAGCTCCAAGGGACATCCTCACGAGCAGTACTTC. This translates into CASSSKGHPHEQYF.

This clonotype was recorded at least ten times. The genes are TRBV29-1 and TRBJ2-3; D gene ambiguous. V was cut by 6 bases and J by 5 bases, with 6 bases left in between. CDR3 size: 10 residues. Germline loops: CDR1 SQVTM, CDR2 ANQGSEA. As DNA, the CDR3 is TGCAGCGTATCTATAGATACGCAGTATTTT. Residues: CSVSIDTQYF.

Details on this clonotype: A read error may produce the germline difference seen at one junction end. The chain links TRBV20-1 to TRBJ2-1, with D tentatively TRBD2 (6 bases). CDR1 is DFQATT, CDR2 SNEGSKA, per germline (reference sequence). The CDR3 is 16 amino acids. CDR3 nucleotide sequence: TGCTGTGCTAGGCGATTCACGGGGGAGAGAAACAATGAGCAGTTCTTC. Amino acids: CCARRFTGERNNEQFF.

This clonotype was counted only a few times. The V call is TRBV7-8, the J call TRBJ2-7; 8 bases fit TRBD1. The CDR3 runs 15 residues. The germline CDR1 and CDR2 sequences are SGHVS and FQNEAQ. The V segment lost 5 bases and the J segment 5 bases; nucleotides outside the gene matches: 11. CDR3 loop: CASSRFRDRRNEQYF. In DNA, the CDR3 is TGTGCCAGCAGCAGATTCCGGGACAGGCGAAACGAGCAGTACTTC.

This CDR3 reads CASSGNYPSYEQYV. For the CDR3, the DNA is TGTGCCAGCAGTGGGAACTATCCCTCCTACGAGCAGTACGTC. The V gene is TRBV25-1, the J gene TRBJ2-7; no reliable D call. This CDR3 is built from 14 residues. Deletions cut 4 bases from V and 0 bases from J, with 10 bases between. CDR1 and CDR2 from the germline V gene are MGHDK and SYGVNS.

The gene calls are TRBV29-1 and TRBJ1-3, with D perhaps matching TRBD1 (5 bases). Trimming removed 2 bases at V and 4 bases at J, with 9 bases between. The CDR3 covers 13 residues. Germline CDR1 reads SQVTM; CDR2 reads ANQGSEA. The CDR3 DNA sequence: TGCAGCGTTGAAAGGGGCCTAGGAAACACCATATATTTT. Residues: CSVERGLGNTIYF.

Note on this clonotype: A much larger clone differs from this one at a single base, so this may be a read error. The CDR3 DNA sequence: TGCGCCAGCAGCTCAGTCTACAATGAGGAGTTCTTC. Translation gives CASSSVYNEEFF. This rearrangement joins TRBV5-1 to TRBJ2-1; D unclear. Germline V CDR1 and CDR2: SGHRS, YFSETQ. The length of the CDR3 is 12 residues.

The chain carries TRBV4-2 and TRBJ2-7; no clear D. Trimming pared 0 bases from V and 3 bases from J, leaving 12 bases between. The CDR3 consists of 15 residues. Germline loops: CDR1 LGHNA, CDR2 YNFKEQ. The CDR3 coding sequence is TGTGCCAGCAGCCAAGATCAGTACACAATCTACGAGCAGTACTTC. It specifies CASSQDQYTIYEQYF.

In this sample, this clonotype turned up many times. The rearrangement uses TRBV25-1 and TRBJ1-6; maybe TRBD1 (5 bases). The germline V gene encodes CDR1 MGHDK and CDR2 SYGVNS. This CDR3 is 16 amino acids long. V lost 1 base to trimming and J lost 3 bases, with 10 bases between them. CDR3: CASSEWRGSYNSPLHF. CDR3 nucleotide sequence: TGTGCCAGCAGTGAATGGCGGGGCAGCTATAATTCACCCCTCCACTTT.

This clonotype showed up just a few times. In DNA, the CDR3 is TGTGCCAGCAGTCCTGCCACAGGGGGCTTCGTTGGGTACAATGAGCAGTTCTTC. Translated: CASSPATGGFVGYNEQFF. V and J are TRBV12-3 or TRBV12-4 and TRBJ2-1, with TRBD1 identical over 9 bases. This CDR3 has 18 amino acids. V shed 5 bases and J 4 bases; nucleotides not matched to a gene: 15.

This clonotype has more than one count but fewer than ten. The CDR3 here is CSARDASGASSSYNEQFF. The CDR3 DNA reads TGCAGTGCTAGAGATGCTAGCGGGGCTTCTTCCTCCTACAATGAGCAGTTCTTC. The rearrangement joins TRBV20-1 to TRBJ2-1, with TRBD2 identical over 9 bases. Germline values: CDR1 DFQATT, CDR2 SNEGSKA (reference sequence). The CDR3 has 18 amino acids. V trimming: 0 bases; J trimming: 0 bases; junction bases outside the gene matches: 9.

The V and J genes are TRBV7-2 and TRBJ2-3; the match to TRBD1 covers 8 bases. Germline values: CDR1 SGHTA, CDR2 FQGNSA. There are 15 residues in the CDR3. V shed 3 bases, J shed 3 bases, and the junction held 5 bases outside the gene matches. The CDR3 sequence is CASSFRGHRTDTQYF. Written as DNA, the CDR3 is TGTGCCAGCAGCTTCAGGGGGCATCGAACAGATACGCAGTATTTT.

V usage is TRBV20-1 and J usage is TRBJ2-7, with 7 bases aligning to TRBD1. V trimming: 5 bases; J trimming: 5 bases; junction bases outside the gene matches: 12. CDR1 is DFQATT, CDR2 SNEGSKA, per germline (reference sequence). The CDR3 is made up of 14 amino acids. The CDR3 sequence: CSALGTQGFHEQYF. In DNA form, the CDR3 reads TGCAGTGCTCTAGGTACACAGGGGTTCCACGAGCAGTACTTC.

As for this clonotype: Relative to the germline gene, one junction end is altered; a read error may explain this. The V gene is TRBV7-7, the J gene TRBJ2-7; no clear D gene. The germline V gene encodes CDR1 SSHAT and CDR2 FNYEAQ (reference sequence). This CDR3 has 11 residues. The CDR3 loop is CASSPRLEQYF. The CDR3 nucleotides are TGTGCTAGCAGCCCACGACTCGAGCAGTACTTC.

This clonotype appeared many times. The chain combines TRBV7-8 with TRBJ2-7, with no clear D. The germline V gene has CDR1 SGHVS and CDR2 FQNEAQ. The length of the CDR3 is 14 residues. V lost 3 bases to trimming and J lost 2 bases, with 11 bases between them. DNA for the CDR3: TGTGCCAGCAGCTTCGGTCTCAAAGCCTACGAGCAGTACGTC. Protein: CASSFGLKAYEQYV.

In its sample, this clonotype was seen many times. J is TRBJ2-5 and V is TRBV10-3, with unresolved D. Germline assignment: CDR1 ENHRY and CDR2 SYGVKD. The V and J ends lost 3 bases and 0 bases respectively, with 11 bases between them. CDR3 length equals 15 residues. In nucleotides, the CDR3 is TGTGCCATCAGTGATCTACTTGCGAACCAAGAGACCCAGTACTTC. Translated, it gives CAISDLLANQETQYF.

This clonotype appeared many times. The rearrangement uses TRBV10-3 and TRBJ1-1; no definite D call. Germline V lookup: CDR1 ENHRY, CDR2 SYGVKD. There are 14 residues in the CDR3. V lost 0 bases, J lost 0 bases, and 5 bases lay in between. CDR3 protein: CAISESAVNTEAFF. The CDR3 DNA sequence: TGTGCCATCAGTGAGTCGGCAGTGAACACTGAAGCTTTCTTT.

This clonotype was detected only a few times. The V and J genes are TRBV20-1 and TRBJ1-6, with 7 bases aligning to TRBD1. The germline V gene has CDR1 DFQATT and CDR2 SNEGSKA (reference sequence). The CDR3 loop spans 15 amino acids. V trimming: 3 bases; J trimming: 5 bases; junction bases outside the gene matches: 7. CDR3 amino acids: CSASRGGTDNSPLHF. In DNA form, the CDR3 reads TGCAGTGCTAGTCGGGGGGGGACAGATAATTCACCCCTCCACTTT.

V and J are TRBV9 and TRBJ1-2, with D possibly TRBD1 on 5 matching bases. In germline, CDR1 is SGDLS, CDR2 YYNGEE. This CDR3 is 14 amino acids long. V was pared by 3 bases and J by 5 bases, with 14 bases between. CDR3 in amino acids: CASSEGRPGYGYTF. The CDR3, as DNA: TGTGCCAGCAGCGAGGGACGGCCGGGTTATGGCTACACCTTC. Full variable domain (outside the CDR3, taken from reference TRBV9 and TRBJ1-2): DSGVTQTPKHLITATGQRVTLRCSPRSGDLSVYWYQQSLDQGLQFLIQYYNGEERAKGNILERFSAQQFPDLHSELNLSSLELGDSALYFCASSEGRPGYGYTFGSGTRLTVV.

This clonotype was picked up many times. The V gene is TRBV29-1, the J gene TRBJ2-7; D is undetermined. CDR1 and CDR2 (germline): SQVTM, ANQGSEA. V shed 4 bases and J shed 4 bases, with 8 bases lying between them. This CDR3 contains 11 residues. The CDR3 sequence: CSVGEGYEQYF. The CDR3 region has the DNA TGCAGCGTTGGCGAAGGGTACGAGCAGTACTTC.

The table lists this clonotype with a few counts. The V call is TRBV7-3, the J call TRBJ2-1; possible D gene TRBD2, 6 bases. Germline V gene data show CDR1 as SGHTA and CDR2 as FQGTGA. The CDR3 sequence is 17 residues long. Trimming pared 5 bases from V and 2 bases from J, leaving 19 bases between. The CDR3 here is CASSPGVGLAPYNEQFF. DNA for the CDR3: TGTGCCAGCAGCCCCGGTGTCGGGCTAGCGCCCTACAATGAGCAGTTCTTC.

This clonotype was counted many times. The rearrangement joins TRBV5-1 to TRBJ2-5; a possible D gene is TRBD1 (6 bases). The CDR3 consists of 15 residues. Trimming cost V 1 base and J 3 bases, with 13 bases left between them. CDR1 is SGHRS, CDR2 YFSETQ, per germline. The CDR3 is CASSLISGAEETQYF. As DNA, the CDR3 is TGCGCCAGCAGCTTGATTTCAGGGGCTGAAGAGACCCAGTACTTC.

The chain has TRBV12-3 or TRBV12-4 and TRBJ1-5, with D unresolved. The CDR3 contains 15 residues. V gave up 1 base and J gave up 4 bases, with 11 bases separating them. The CDR3 sequence: CASSLGGRDNQPQHF. In DNA form, the CDR3 reads TGTGCCAGCAGTTTAGGCGGCAGAGATAATCAGCCCCAGCATTTT.

This clonotype was counted ten times or more. The V and J genes are TRBV10-3 and TRBJ2-3; 7 nucleotides align to TRBD1. This CDR3 region has 15 residues. J lost 2 bases, V lost 6 bases, and 8 bases had no gene match. The germline CDR1 and CDR2 sequences are ENHRY and SYGVKD. The CDR3, as DNA: TGTGCCATCAGGATCCGGGACAGAAACACAGATACGCAGTATTTT. Its protein product is CAIRIRDRNTDTQYF.

This clonotype occurred a few times. The CDR3 sequence is CSAREARDRGEQYF. The CDR3 DNA is TGCAGTGCTAGAGAAGCCCGGGACAGGGGCGAGCAGTACTTC. The J gene is TRBJ2-7, the V gene TRBV20-1, with 10 bases matching TRBD1. The trim removed 0 bases at V and 6 bases at J, leaving 5 bases unmatched. There are 14 residues in the CDR3. Germline lookup yields CDR1 DFQATT and CDR2 SNEGSKA (reference sequence).

In this sample, this clonotype turned up many times. The chain is built from TRBV20-1 and TRBJ2-2; no clear D. Germline V CDR1 and CDR2: DFQATT, SNEGSKA (reference sequence). The CDR3 is 11 residues long. Trimming took 3 bases from V and 5 from J, leaving 4 bases between them. CDR3: CSARGTGELFF. The CDR3 DNA sequence: TGCAGTGCTAGGGGTACCGGGGAGCTGTTTTTT.

This sequence joins TRBV3-1 and TRBJ2-1, with 10 bases fitting TRBD2. The CDR3 runs to 15 residues. Germline CDR1 and CDR2: LGHDT and YNNKEL (reference sequence). The J segment lost 7 bases and the V segment lost 4 bases, leaving 7 bases of the junction unmatched. CDR3 protein: CASSRSGRVINEQFF. CDR3 nucleotide sequence: TGTGCCAGCAGCCGAAGCGGGAGGGTCATTAATGAGCAGTTCTTC.